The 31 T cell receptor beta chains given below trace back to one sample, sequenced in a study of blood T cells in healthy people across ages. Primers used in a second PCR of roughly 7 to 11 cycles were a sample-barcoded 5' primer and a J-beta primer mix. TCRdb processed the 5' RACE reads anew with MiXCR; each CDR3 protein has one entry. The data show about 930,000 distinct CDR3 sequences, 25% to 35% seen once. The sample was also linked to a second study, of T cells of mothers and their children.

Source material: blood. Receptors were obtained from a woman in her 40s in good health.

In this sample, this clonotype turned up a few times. The CDR3 sequence: CASNLDSNSPLHF. The CDR3 coding sequence is TGCGCCAGCAACCTAGACAGCAATTCACCCCTCCACTTT. V is TRBV5-1 and J is TRBJ1-6; weak D call: TRBD1 (5 bases). The V and J ends lost 6 bases and 7 bases respectively, with 11 bases between them. The CDR3 consists of 13 residues. The V gene's germline CDR1 is SGHRS and CDR2 YFSETQ.

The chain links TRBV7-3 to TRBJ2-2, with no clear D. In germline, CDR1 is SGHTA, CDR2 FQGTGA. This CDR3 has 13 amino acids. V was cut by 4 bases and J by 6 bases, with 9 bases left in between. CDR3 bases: TGTGCCAGCAGCTCCGGACCCGCCGGGGAGCTGTTTTTT. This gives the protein CASSSGPAGELFF.

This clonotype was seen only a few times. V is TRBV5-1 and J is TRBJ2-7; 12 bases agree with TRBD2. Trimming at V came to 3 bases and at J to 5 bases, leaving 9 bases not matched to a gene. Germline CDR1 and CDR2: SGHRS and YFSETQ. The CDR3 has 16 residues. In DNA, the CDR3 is TGCGCCAGCAGCTCTCTGCATTCTAGCGGGGGGGACGAGCAGTACTTC. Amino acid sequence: CASSSLHSSGGDEQYF.

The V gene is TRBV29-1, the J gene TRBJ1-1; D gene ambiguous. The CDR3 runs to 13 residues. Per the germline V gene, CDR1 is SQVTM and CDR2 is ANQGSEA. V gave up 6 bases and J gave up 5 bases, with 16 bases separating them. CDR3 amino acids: CSVTPNMWTEAFF. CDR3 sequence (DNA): TGCAGCGTCACCCCTAATATGTGGACTGAAGCTTTCTTT.

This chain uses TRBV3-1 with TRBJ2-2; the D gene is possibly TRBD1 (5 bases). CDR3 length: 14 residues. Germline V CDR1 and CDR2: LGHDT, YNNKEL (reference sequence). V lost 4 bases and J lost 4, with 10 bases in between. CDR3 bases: TGTGCCAGCAGCCGGCGACAGTCCACCGGGGAGCTGTTTTTT. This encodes CASSRRQSTGELFF. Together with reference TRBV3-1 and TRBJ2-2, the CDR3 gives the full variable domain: DTAVSQTPKYLVTQMGNDKSIKCEQNLGHDTMYWYKQDSKKFLKIMFSYNNKELIINETVPNRFSPKSPDKAHLNLHINSLELGDSAVYFCASSRRQSTGELFFGEGSRLTVL.

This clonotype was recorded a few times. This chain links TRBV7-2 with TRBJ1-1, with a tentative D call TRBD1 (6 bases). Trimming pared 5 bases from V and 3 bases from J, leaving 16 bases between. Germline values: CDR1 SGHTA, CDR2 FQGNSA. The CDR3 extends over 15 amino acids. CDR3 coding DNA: TGTGCCAGCAGCCAGTGGGGGGGCTCGGACACTGAAGCTTTCTTT. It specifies CASSQWGGSDTEAFF.

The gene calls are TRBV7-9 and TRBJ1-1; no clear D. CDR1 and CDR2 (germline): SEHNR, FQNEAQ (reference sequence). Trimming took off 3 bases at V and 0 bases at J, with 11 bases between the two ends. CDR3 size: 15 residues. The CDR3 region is CASSFLTEMNTEAFF. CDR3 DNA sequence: TGTGCCAGCAGCTTCCTGACGGAGATGAACACTGAAGCTTTCTTT. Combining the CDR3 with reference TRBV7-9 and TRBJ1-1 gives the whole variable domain DTGVSQNPRHKITKRGQNVTFRCDPISEHNRLYWYRQTLGQGPEFLTYFQNEAQLEKSRLLSDRFSAERPKGSFSTLEIQRTEQGDSAMYLCASSFLTEMNTEAFFGQGTRLTVV.

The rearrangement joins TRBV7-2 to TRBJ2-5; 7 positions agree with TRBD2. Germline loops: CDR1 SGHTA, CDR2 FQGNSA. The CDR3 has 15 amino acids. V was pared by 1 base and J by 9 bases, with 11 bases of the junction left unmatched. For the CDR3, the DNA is TGTGCCAGCAGCTTAGTCCCGGCTAGCGGTGGGTCCCAGTACTTC. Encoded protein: CASSLVPASGGSQYF.

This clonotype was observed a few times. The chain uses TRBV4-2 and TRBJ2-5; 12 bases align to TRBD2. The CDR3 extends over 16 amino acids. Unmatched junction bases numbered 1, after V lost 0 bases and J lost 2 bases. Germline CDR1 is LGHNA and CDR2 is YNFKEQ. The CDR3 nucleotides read TGTGCCAGCAGCCAAGAAGGGACTAGCGGGCAAGAGACCCAGTACTTC. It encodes CASSQEGTSGQETQYF.

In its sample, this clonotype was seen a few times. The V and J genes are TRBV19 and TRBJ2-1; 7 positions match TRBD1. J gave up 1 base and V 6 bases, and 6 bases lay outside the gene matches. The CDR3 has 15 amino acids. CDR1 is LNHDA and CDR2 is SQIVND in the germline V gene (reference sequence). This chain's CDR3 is CASRLDRSSYNEQFF. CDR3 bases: TGTGCCAGTAGATTGGACAGGTCATCCTACAATGAGCAGTTCTTC.

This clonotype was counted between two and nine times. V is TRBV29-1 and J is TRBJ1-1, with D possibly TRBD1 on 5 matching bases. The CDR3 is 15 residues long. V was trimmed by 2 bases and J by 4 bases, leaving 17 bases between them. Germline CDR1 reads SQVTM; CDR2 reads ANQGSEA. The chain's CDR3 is CSVEPSGGASTEAFF. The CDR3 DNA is TGCAGCGTTGAACCCTCAGGAGGGGCGAGCACTGAAGCTTTCTTT.

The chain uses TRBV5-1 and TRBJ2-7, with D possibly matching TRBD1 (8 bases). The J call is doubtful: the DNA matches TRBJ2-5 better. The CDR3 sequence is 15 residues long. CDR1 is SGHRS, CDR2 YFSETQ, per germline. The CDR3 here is CASSSIQGGVETQYF. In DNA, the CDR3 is TGCGCCAGCAGCTCAATACAGGGGGGGGTTGAGACCCAGTACTTC.

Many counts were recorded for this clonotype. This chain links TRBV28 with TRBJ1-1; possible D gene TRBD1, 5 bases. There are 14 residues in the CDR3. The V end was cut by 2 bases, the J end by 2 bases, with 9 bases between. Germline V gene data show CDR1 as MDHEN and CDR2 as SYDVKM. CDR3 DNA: TGTGCCAGCAGTTTAAGCAGGGTAAACACTGAAGCTTTCTTT. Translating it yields CASSLSRVNTEAFF.

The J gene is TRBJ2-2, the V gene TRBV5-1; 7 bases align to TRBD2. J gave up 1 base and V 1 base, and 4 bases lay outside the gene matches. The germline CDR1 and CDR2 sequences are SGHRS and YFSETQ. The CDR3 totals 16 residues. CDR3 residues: CASSLRVAGNTGELFF. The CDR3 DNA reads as TGCGCCAGCAGCTTGAGGGTAGCGGGGAACACCGGGGAGCTGTTTTTT.

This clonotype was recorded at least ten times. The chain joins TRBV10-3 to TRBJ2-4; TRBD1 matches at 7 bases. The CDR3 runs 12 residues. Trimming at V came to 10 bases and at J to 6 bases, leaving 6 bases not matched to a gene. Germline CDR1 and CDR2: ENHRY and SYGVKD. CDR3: CATPGQINIQYF. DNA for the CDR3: TGTGCCACCCCGGGACAGATAAACATTCAGTACTTC.

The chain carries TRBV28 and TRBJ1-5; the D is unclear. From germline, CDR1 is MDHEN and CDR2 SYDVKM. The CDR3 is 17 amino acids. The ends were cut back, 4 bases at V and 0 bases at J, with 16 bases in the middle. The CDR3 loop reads CASSYPVSQYSNQPQHF. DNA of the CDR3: TGTGCCAGCAGTTACCCTGTTTCCCAGTATAGCAATCAGCCCCAGCATTTT.

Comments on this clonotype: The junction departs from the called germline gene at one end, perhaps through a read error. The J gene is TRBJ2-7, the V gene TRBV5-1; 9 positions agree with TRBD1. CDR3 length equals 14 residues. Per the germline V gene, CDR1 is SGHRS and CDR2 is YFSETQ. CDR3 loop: CTSSLKQGANEQYF. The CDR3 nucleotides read TGCACCAGCAGCTTGAAACAGGGGGCTAACGAGCAGTACTTC.

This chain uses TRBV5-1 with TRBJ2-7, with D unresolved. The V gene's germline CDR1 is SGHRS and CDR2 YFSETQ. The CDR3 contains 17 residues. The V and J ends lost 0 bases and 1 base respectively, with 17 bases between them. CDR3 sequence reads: CASSLVPSERSSYEQYF. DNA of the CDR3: TGCGCCAGCAGCTTGGTTCCGTCGGAACGTAGTTCCTACGAGCAGTACTTC.

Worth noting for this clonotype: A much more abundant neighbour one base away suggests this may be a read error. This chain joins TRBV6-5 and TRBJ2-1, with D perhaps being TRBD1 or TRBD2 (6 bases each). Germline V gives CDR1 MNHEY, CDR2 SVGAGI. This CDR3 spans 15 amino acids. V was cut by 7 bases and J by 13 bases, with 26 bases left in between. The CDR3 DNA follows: TGTGCCAGCACGGCGGGGACATCTTACCAAGAGACCCAGTTCTTC. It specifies CASTAGTSYQETQFF.

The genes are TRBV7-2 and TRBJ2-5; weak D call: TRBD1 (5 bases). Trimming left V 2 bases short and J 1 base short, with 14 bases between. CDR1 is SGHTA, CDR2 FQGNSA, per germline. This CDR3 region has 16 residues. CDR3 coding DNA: TGTGCCAGCAGCTTACAGGGCAGGGTAGTCCAAGAGACCCAGTACTTC. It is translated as CASSLQGRVVQETQYF.

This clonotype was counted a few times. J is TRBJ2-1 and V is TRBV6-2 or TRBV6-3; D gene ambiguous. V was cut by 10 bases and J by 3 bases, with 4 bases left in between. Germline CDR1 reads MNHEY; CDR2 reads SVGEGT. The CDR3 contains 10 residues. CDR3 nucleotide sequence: TGTGCCACGGGCTACAATGAGCAGTTCTTC. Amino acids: CATGYNEQFF.

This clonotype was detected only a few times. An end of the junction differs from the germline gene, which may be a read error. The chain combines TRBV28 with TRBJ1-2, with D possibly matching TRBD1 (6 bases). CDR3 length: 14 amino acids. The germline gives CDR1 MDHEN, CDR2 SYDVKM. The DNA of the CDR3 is TGTGCCAGCAGTCGAGGGACATCTAACTGTGGCTACACCTTC. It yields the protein CASSRGTSNCGYTF.

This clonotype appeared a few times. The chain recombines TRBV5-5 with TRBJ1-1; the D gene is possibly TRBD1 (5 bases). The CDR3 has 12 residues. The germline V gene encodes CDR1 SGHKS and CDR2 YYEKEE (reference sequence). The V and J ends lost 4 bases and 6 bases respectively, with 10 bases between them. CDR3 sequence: CASSLLGAEAFF. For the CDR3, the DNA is TGTGCCAGCAGCCTTTTGGGGGCTGAAGCTTTCTTT.

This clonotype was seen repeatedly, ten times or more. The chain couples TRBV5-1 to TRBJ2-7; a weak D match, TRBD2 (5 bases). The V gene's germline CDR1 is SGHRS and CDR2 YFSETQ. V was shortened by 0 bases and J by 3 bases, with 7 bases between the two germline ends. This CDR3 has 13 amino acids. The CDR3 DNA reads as TGCGCCAGCAGCTTGGCCGAGGGCTACGAGCAGTACTTC. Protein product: CASSLAEGYEQYF. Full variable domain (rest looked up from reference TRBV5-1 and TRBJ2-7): KAGVTQTPRYLIKTRGQQVTLSCSPISGHRSVSWYQQTPGQGLQFLFEYFSETQRNKGNFPGRFSGRQFSNSRSEMNVSTLELGDSALYLCASSLAEGYEQYFGPGTRLTVT.

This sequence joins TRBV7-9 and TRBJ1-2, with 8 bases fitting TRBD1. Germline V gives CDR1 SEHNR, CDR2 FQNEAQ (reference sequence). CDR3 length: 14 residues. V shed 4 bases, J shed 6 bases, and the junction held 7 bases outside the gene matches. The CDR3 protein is CASSSSGQVDGYTF. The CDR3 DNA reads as TGTGCCAGCAGCTCATCGGGACAGGTGGATGGCTACACCTTC.

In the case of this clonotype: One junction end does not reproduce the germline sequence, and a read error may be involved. CDR3 in amino acids: CASRRGFDTEAVF. CDR3 DNA: TGTGCCAGCAGAAGGGGGTTTGACACTGAAGCTGTCTTT. The V and J genes are TRBV14 and TRBJ1-1, with D perhaps TRBD1 (6 bases). The CDR3 spans 13 residues. CDR1 SGHDN and CDR2 FVKESK come from the germline V gene.

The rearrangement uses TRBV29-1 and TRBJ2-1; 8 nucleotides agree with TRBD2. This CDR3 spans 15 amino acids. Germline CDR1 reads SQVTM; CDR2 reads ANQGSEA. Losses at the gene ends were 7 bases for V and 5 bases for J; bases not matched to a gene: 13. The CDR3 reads CSGQEPGLGHNEQFF. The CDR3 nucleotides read TGCAGCGGCCAAGAACCGGGACTAGGCCACAATGAGCAGTTCTTC.

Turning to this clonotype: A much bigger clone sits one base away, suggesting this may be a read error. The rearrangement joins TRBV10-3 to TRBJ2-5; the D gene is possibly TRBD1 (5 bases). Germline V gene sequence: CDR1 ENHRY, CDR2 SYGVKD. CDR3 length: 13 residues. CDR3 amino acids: CAVSESGMETQYF. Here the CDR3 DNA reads TGTGCCGTCAGTGAATCAGGGATGGAGACCCAGTACTTC.

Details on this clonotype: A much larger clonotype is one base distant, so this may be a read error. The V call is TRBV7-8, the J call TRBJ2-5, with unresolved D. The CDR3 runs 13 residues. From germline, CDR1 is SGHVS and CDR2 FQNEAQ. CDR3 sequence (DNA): TGTGCCGGCAGCTTGGGAATCGGCGTGACCCAGTACTTC. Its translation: CAGSLGIGVTQYF.

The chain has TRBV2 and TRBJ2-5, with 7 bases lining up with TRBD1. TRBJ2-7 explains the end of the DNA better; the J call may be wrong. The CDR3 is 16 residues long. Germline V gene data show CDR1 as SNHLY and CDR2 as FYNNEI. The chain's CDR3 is CASRPTLTGTDYEQYF. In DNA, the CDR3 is TGTGCCAGCAGACCTACCTTGACAGGGACCGACTACGAGCAGTACTTC.

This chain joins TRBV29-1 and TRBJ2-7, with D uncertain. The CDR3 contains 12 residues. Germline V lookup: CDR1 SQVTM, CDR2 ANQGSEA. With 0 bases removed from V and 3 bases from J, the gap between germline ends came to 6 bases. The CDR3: CSVEEADYEQYF. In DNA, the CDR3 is TGCAGCGTTGAAGAGGCGGACTACGAGCAGTACTTC.